The clone carrying this T cell receptor (beta chain) was recorded only once. Antigen specificity is unknown. Recipients were bled about 28 days pretransplant and at posttransplant days 30, 100, 180. Trimming took 1 base from V and 5 from J, leaving 8 bases between them. CDR3 length equals 13 residues. The germline gives CDR1 SGHVS, CDR2 FNYEAQ. The data derive from a study of T cell clonotyping in hematopoietic cell transplantation. The study, taken as a whole, reports: After transplant, recipient diversity fell while pathologically expanded clonotypes grew through day 180.

Clones were read by immunoSEQ multiplex PCR, and TCRdb kept only the in-frame ones, dropping some. The repertoire holds 6,500 to 8,500 clones, around 94% seen once, with 4.4% in the top ten. The chain combines TRBV7-6 with TRBJ1-1, with D uncertain. Sequenced here: PBMCs, sampled 180 days after allogeneic stem cell transplant. This sequence originates from a female patient aged 50-59 years who had an allogeneic stem cell transplant from an unrelated donor, so the T cells may come from the graft donor. Some clones in this sample may be carry-over from other donors' samples. The CDR3 DNA is TGTGCCAGCAGCTTAGGTGGGGTTACTGAAGCTTTCTTT. It yields the protein CASSLGGVTEAFF.